The clone carrying this T cell receptor beta chain was observed a few times. The antigen is undetermined. Arm-PCR with iRepertoire HTBI primers amplified the CDR3 regions for these TCR beta libraries. TCRdb independently ran MiXCR on the multiplex PCR reads; one entry per CDR3 protein. Counted here are approximately 400,000 distinct CDR3 sequences, 15% occurring once; the ten biggest clones make up over 7%. This sample's time point: newly diagnosed GD, antithyroid drugs for less than 3 months. After RNA was extracted from PBMCs, the TCR library was made from it. CDR1 and CDR2 from the germline V gene are MNHEY and SVGEGT. The CDR3 consists of 13 residues. Trimming stripped 5 bases from V and 3 bases from J, with 9 bases between. The sample comes from a study of regulatory T cells in long-lasting Graves disease. General study results and limits: Among samples with persistent disease, TRBV28, TRBJ1-2 and TRBJ2-5 were favored. Clonotypes that were public and shared totalled 2,500 to 3,500 in persistent patients versus 966 in new patients.

The sample was also reused in another study, on T cells in Graves' hyperthyroidism and ophthalmopathy. That publication notes: Researchers ran a first-round RT-PCR on the TCR CDR3 using the HTBI primer set. Most thyroid clonotypes expanded above 0.001 were also detected in blood.

The material was peripheral blood mononuclear cells (PBMCs), obtained at new diagnosis, from a patient treated with antithyroid drugs. The TCR sequence derives from a woman in her 40s with Graves disease. The chain couples TRBV6-2 or TRBV6-3 to TRBJ2-3; the D gene is possibly TRBD2 (6 bases). The CDR3 region is CASSDRETDTQYF. Written as DNA, the CDR3 is TGTGCCAGCAGTGATCGGGAGACAGATACGCAGTATTTT.